The 10 T cell receptor beta chains listed next were all sequenced from one sample in a study of radiation and T cells in renal cell carcinoma. Regarding time point: blood 2 weeks post-SBRT. The treatment here: 15 Gy SBRT to primary tumor, nephrectomy 4 weeks later. Libraries were prepared by immunoSEQ multiplex PCR; TCRdb keeps only in-frame clonotypes and omits some of them. This table has some 130,000 clones, around nine tenths appearing once. The input for sequencing was blood, taken from a patient whose treatment included radiotherapy and nephrectomy. These receptors were obtained from a woman in her 70s with renal cell carcinoma.

The rearrangement links TRBV5-1 to TRBJ2-2, with D possibly being TRBD1 (6 bases). The CDR3 sequence is 14 residues long. Trimming took 6 bases from V and 1 from J, leaving 10 bases between them. Germline V gives CDR1 SGHRS, CDR2 YFSETQ. The CDR3, as DNA: TGCGCCAGCATTCCGACAGGGAACACCGGGGAGCTGTTTTTT. Its protein product is CASIPTGNTGELFF.

This clone was seen a single time. This chain uses TRBV4-3 with TRBJ1-4; D is uncertain. V dropped 0 bases and J dropped 5 bases, with 13 bases sitting between them. CDR3 size: 16 residues. The germline CDR1 and CDR2 sequences are LGHNA and YSLEER. The CDR3 bases are TGCGCCAGCAGCCAAGATTTTAGGGCGACAAATGAAAAACTGTTTTTT. Protein: CASSQDFRATNEKLFF.

The CDR3 spells CASSVGGQGPGNTIYF. CDR3 bases: TGTGCCAGCAGCGTAGGGGGACAGGGACCAGGAAACACCATATATTTT. The rearrangement joins TRBV9 to TRBJ1-3, with 9 bases fitting TRBD1. This CDR3 is 16 amino acids long. The trim removed 0 bases at V and 4 bases at J, leaving 5 bases unmatched. Germline CDR1 SGDLS, CDR2 YYNGEE.

The chain has TRBV11-2 and TRBJ1-5; perhaps TRBD1 as D (6 bases). Germline lookup yields CDR1 SGHAT and CDR2 FQNNGV. Trimming removed 0 bases at V and 9 bases at J, with 15 bases between. The CDR3 covers 15 residues. The CDR3 sequence: CASSLDRGRGLPQHF. DNA of the CDR3: TGTGCCAGCAGCTTAGATAGGGGAAGGGGGTTGCCCCAGCATTTT.

The chain uses TRBV9 and TRBJ2-1, with a weak D call TRBD2 (6 bases). Trimming removed 6 bases from V and 5 bases from J, with 21 bases in between. This CDR3 has 16 residues. Germline V gives CDR1 SGDLS, CDR2 YYNGEE. CDR3 bases: TGTGCCAGCACCTCCGCGGCGGGGTCTACCCACAATGAGCAGTTCTTC. Its protein is CASTSAAGSTHNEQFF. The full variable domain, in which reference TRBV9 and TRBJ2-1 provide the parts outside the CDR3, is DSGVTQTPKHLITATGQRVTLRCSPRSGDLSVYWYQQSLDQGLQFLIQYYNGEERAKGNILERFSAQQFPDLHSELNLSSLELGDSALYFCASTSAAGSTHNEQFFGPGTRLTVL.

The rearrangement links TRBV5-4 to TRBJ1-4, with 11 nucleotides matching TRBD1. J lost 7 bases, V lost 4 bases, and 6 bases had no gene match. The germline V gene encodes CDR1 SGHNT and CDR2 YYREEE (reference sequence). This CDR3 is built from 15 residues. DNA of the CDR3: TGTGCCAGCAGCCCGGCGGGACAGGGGGTTGAAAAACTGTTTTTT. Protein: CASSPAGQGVEKLFF.

The chain couples TRBV4-1 to TRBJ1-5; D gene unclear. Trimming took off 0 bases at V and 1 base at J, with 7 bases between the two ends. Germline V gives CDR1 MGHRA, CDR2 YSYEKL. CDR3 length equals 15 residues. In nucleotides, the CDR3 is TGCGCCAGCAGCCAAGAGGACCGAAGCAATCAGCCCCAGCATTTT. Protein sequence: CASSQEDRSNQPQHF.

V and J are TRBV11-3 and TRBJ2-6, with no clear D. Trimming pared 5 bases from V and 0 bases from J, leaving 5 bases between. This CDR3 has 14 amino acids. From germline, CDR1 is SGHNT and CDR2 YENEEA. CDR3 sequence: CASSDHSGANVLTF. In nucleotides, the CDR3 is TGTGCCAGCAGCGACCACTCTGGGGCCAACGTCCTGACTTTC.

This sequence joins TRBV19 and TRBJ2-7; unclear D gene. Germline V CDR1 and CDR2: LNHDA, SQIVND (reference sequence). V was shortened by 8 bases and J by 0 bases, with 14 bases between the two germline ends. The CDR3 runs to 14 residues. CDR3 in amino acids: CASSQSQSSYEQYF. The CDR3 DNA reads TGTGCCAGTTCACAGAGTCAAAGCTCCTACGAGCAGTACTTC.

The rearrangement uses TRBV5-6 and TRBJ1-6; 8 bases agree with TRBD1. Per the germline V gene, CDR1 is SGHDT and CDR2 is YYEEEE. The CDR3 is 14 amino acids. J lost 6 bases, V lost 4 bases, and 3 bases had no gene match. CDR3 DNA: TGTGCCAGCAGCCCGGACAGGGTTAATTCACCCCTCCACTTT. As protein: CASSPDRVNSPLHF.